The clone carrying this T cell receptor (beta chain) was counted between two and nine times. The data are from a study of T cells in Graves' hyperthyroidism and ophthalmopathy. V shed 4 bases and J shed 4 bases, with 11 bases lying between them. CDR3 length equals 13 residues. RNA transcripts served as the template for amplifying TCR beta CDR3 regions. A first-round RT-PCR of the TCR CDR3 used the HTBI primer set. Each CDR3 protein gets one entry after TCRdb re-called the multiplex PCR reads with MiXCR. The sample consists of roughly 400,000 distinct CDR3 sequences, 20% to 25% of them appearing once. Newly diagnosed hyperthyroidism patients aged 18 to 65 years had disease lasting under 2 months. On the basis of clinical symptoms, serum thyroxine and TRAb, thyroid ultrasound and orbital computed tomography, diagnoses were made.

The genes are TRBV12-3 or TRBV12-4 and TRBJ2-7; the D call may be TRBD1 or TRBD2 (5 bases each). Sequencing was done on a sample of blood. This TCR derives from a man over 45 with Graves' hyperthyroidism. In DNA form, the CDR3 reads TGTGCCAGCAGTTACGGCAGGGAGTACGAGCAGTACTTC. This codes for CASSYGREYEQYF.